These 26 T cell receptor beta chains originate from one sample sequenced in a study of beta chain features in type 1 diabetes. These receptors lack a known antigen. Every bit of the isolated RNA underwent reverse transcription, so sequencing read expressed TCRB transcripts. The method was immunoSEQ multiplex PCR; TCRdb's version includes in-frame clones alone and lacks a portion of them. The sample holds over 200,000 clones, approximately 10% seen once. The study's findings and limits: A moderate, significant TCRB CDR3 shortening appeared in type 1 diabetes across four CD4+ subsets.

The specimen was naive CD4+ T cells from blood. These receptors were collected from a man under 40 with type 1 diabetes.

The V and J genes are TRBV7-2 and TRBJ2-1; no reliable D call. The CDR3 runs to 11 residues. The V gene's germline CDR1 is SGHTA and CDR2 FQGNSA. The ends were cut back, 4 bases at V and 9 bases at J, with 7 bases in the middle. The CDR3 DNA follows: TGTGCCAGCAGCTCAGAGCGTGAGCAGTTCTTC. Its translation: CASSSEREQFF.

This clone has more than one count but fewer than ten. CDR3 in amino acids: CSGDKADGYTF. The CDR3 DNA follows: TGCAGCGGGGACAAGGCGGATGGCTACACCTTC. The genes are TRBV29-1 and TRBJ1-2; D might be TRBD1 (6 bases). This CDR3 spans 11 amino acids. Trimming stripped 7 bases from V and 6 bases from J, with 12 bases between. Germline CDR1 SQVTM, CDR2 ANQGSEA.

This clone was observed a few times. V and J are TRBV6-5 and TRBJ2-1; TRBD2 agrees at 8 bases. Germline V gene data show CDR1 as MNHEY and CDR2 as SVGAGI. The V and J ends lost 0 bases and 4 bases, in that order; junction bases with no gene match: 5. The CDR3 consists of 16 residues. CDR3 protein: CASSYSYRGGYNEQFF. The CDR3 DNA reads TGTGCCAGCAGTTACTCGTACCGGGGGGGATACAATGAGCAGTTCTTC.

This chain links TRBV2 with TRBJ1-1, with 8 bases aligning to TRBD1. V was clipped by 2 bases and J by 1 base; unmatched bases: 3. This CDR3 has 15 amino acids. Germline CDR1 SNHLY, CDR2 FYNNEI. CDR3 protein: CASSEQGAQNTEAFF. CDR3 DNA: TGTGCCAGCAGTGAACAGGGGGCGCAGAACACTGAAGCTTTCTTT.

This clone came up a few times. CDR3 in amino acids: CASSYTRDYGYTF. In DNA form, the CDR3 reads TGTGCCAGCAGCTATACGAGAGACTATGGCTACACCTTC. The rearrangement uses TRBV7-2 and TRBJ1-2; D remains unclear. Germline lookup yields CDR1 SGHTA and CDR2 FQGNSA. Trimming took 4 bases from V and 3 from J, leaving 9 bases between them. The CDR3 consists of 13 residues. The whole variable domain, filled in from reference TRBV7-2 and TRBJ1-2, reads GAGVSQSPSNKVTEKGKDVELRCDPISGHTALYWYRQSLGQGLEFLIYFQGNSAPDKSGLPSDRFSAERTGGSVSTLTIQRTQQEDSAVYLCASSYTRDYGYTFGSGTRLTVV.

The chain uses TRBV11-2 and TRBJ2-1; TRBD1 agrees at 7 bases. CDR1 and CDR2 (germline): SGHAT, FQNNGV. This CDR3 region has 14 residues. Trimming at V came to 5 bases and at J to 8 bases, leaving 9 bases not matched to a gene. In DNA form, the CDR3 reads TGTGCCAGCAGCCATTTGAACAGGGGCCATGAGCAGTTCTTC. Its protein is CASSHLNRGHEQFF.

The chain is built from TRBV30 and TRBJ2-1; the D gene is possibly TRBD1 (6 bases). Germline assignment: CDR1 GTSNPN and CDR2 SVGIG (reference sequence). There are 12 residues in the CDR3. V gave up 0 bases and J gave up 12 bases, with 12 bases separating them. CDR3 coding DNA: TGTGCCTGGAGTGTAGTCCAGGGGAGGCAGTTCTTC. It codes for CAWSVVQGRQFF.

This clone turned up a few times. This rearrangement joins TRBV18 to TRBJ2-4; the match to TRBD2 covers 8 bases. Per germline, CDR1 KGHSH and CDR2 LQKENI. This CDR3 spans 16 amino acids. Losses at the gene ends were 6 bases for V and 0 bases for J; bases not matched to a gene: 7. This CDR3 reads CASSGPGGLAKNIQYF. CDR3 nucleotides: TGTGCCAGCTCCGGACCGGGAGGGCTAGCCAAAAACATTCAGTACTTC.

This clone was detected a few times. V usage is TRBV5-6 and J usage is TRBJ1-1; D remains ambiguous. The CDR3 length is 12 residues. The germline gives CDR1 SGHDT, CDR2 YYEEEE. The V end was cut by 7 bases, the J end by 6 bases, with 13 bases between. This chain's CDR3 is CASFRGRAEAFF. In DNA form, the CDR3 reads TGTGCCAGCTTTCGAGGGCGGGCTGAAGCTTTCTTT.

This clone has a handful of counts. This rearrangement joins TRBV30 to TRBJ2-1; weak D call: TRBD1 (6 bases). Trimming took off 5 bases at V and 5 bases at J, with 16 bases between the two ends. Looked up from germline, CDR1 is GTSNPN and CDR2 is SVGIG (reference sequence). The CDR3 totals 14 residues. Here the CDR3 DNA reads TGTGCCTGGGTGAGACAGGTAATGCACAATGAGCAGTTCTTC. Its protein is CAWVRQVMHNEQFF.

The J gene is TRBJ1-1, the V gene TRBV28; 7 bases are shared with TRBD1. The germline V gene has CDR1 MDHEN and CDR2 SYDVKM. V dropped 9 bases and J dropped 10; count of bases not matched to a gene: 8. The CDR3 runs to 11 residues. CDR3 nucleotides: TGTGCCAGTCTGACAGGGCCGACAGCTTTCTTT. Its translation is CASLTGPTAFF.

This clone was seen more than once but under ten times. This chain connects TRBV7-4 to TRBJ2-1, with TRBD2 identical over 9 bases. This CDR3 spans 16 amino acids. Germline lookup yields CDR1 SGHVT and CDR2 SQSDAQ. Trimming cost V 5 bases and J 7 bases; bases outside gene matches: 12. DNA of the CDR3: TGTGCCAGCAGCCCTCGCGGGGCGGGGGGGCGAAATGAGCAGTTCTTC. Its translation is CASSPRGAGGRNEQFF.

For the CDR3, the DNA is TGTGCCAGCAGTGCAAGCAATGCAGCTCAGAGGGAGCAGTACTTC. Translated, it gives CASSASNAAQREQYF. The rearrangement uses TRBV2 and TRBJ2-7; D not certain. The ends were cut back, 4 bases at V and 7 bases at J, with 20 bases in the middle. Germline V gene lookup returns CDR1 SNHLY and CDR2 FYNNEI. CDR3 length: 15 amino acids.

This clone was counted a few times. The genes are TRBV19 and TRBJ1-1, with D perhaps TRBD1 (5 bases). Trimming cost V 6 bases and J 0 bases, with 14 bases left between them. Per the germline V gene, CDR1 is LNHDA and CDR2 is SQIVND (reference sequence). The CDR3 runs to 15 residues. The chain's CDR3 is CASRAGGTLNTEAFF. DNA of the CDR3: TGTGCCAGTAGGGCGGGGGGGACCTTGAACACTGAAGCTTTCTTT.

This sequence joins TRBV20-1 and TRBJ2-7; 8 bases are a match to TRBD2. CDR1 and CDR2 from the germline V gene are DFQATT and SNEGSKA (reference sequence). The CDR3 consists of 10 residues. The chain's CDR3 is CSGGGLEQYF. The CDR3 bases are TGCAGCGGGGGGGGGCTCGAGCAGTACTTC.

A remark on this clone: The sample has other DNA sequences that encode this CDR3 too. The CDR3 nucleotides read TGTGCCAGCTCTCGACAGGGGGAAGAGACCCAGTACTTC. This sequence encodes CASSRQGEETQYF. This chain links TRBV18 with TRBJ2-5, with TRBD1 matching over 9 bases. The CDR3 runs 13 residues. Germline CDR1 and CDR2: KGHSH and LQKENI. The J segment lost 3 bases and the V segment lost 6 bases, leaving 2 bases of the junction unmatched.

In its sample, this clone was seen a few times. The chain joins TRBV7-2 to TRBJ1-4; 7 positions agree with TRBD1. V lost 5 bases and J lost 7; bases outside the gene matches: 4. This CDR3 contains 13 residues. Germline V gives CDR1 SGHTA, CDR2 FQGNSA. This chain's CDR3 is CASSTRDSEKLFF. Written as DNA, the CDR3 is TGTGCCAGCAGCACCCGGGACAGTGAAAAACTGTTTTTT.

J is TRBJ1-5 and V is TRBV6-1; no definite D call. Germline CDR1 MNHNS, CDR2 SASEGT. V shed 4 bases and J shed 11 bases, with 12 bases lying between them. The CDR3 has 12 amino acids. CDR3 DNA sequence: TGTGCCAGCAGTGCCGAAGTTCGGGCCCAGCATTTT. Translation gives CASSAEVRAQHF.

The chain joins TRBV5-1 to TRBJ1-1, with D possibly TRBD1 on 6 matching bases. The CDR3 has 13 amino acids. Trimming took 0 bases from V and 5 from J, leaving 8 bases between them. From germline, CDR1 is SGHRS and CDR2 YFSETQ. CDR3 sequence: CASSLDRATEAFF. In nucleotides, the CDR3 is TGCGCCAGCAGCTTGGACAGGGCAACTGAAGCTTTCTTT.

This clone has more than one count but fewer than ten. The gene calls are TRBV7-9 and TRBJ1-5, with 7 bases matching TRBD1. With V trimmed by 3 bases and J by 3 bases, 2 bases remained unmatched. Per germline, CDR1 SEHNR and CDR2 FQNEAQ (reference sequence). CDR3 length: 14 amino acids. The CDR3 region is CASSFGQDNQPQHF. The CDR3 nucleotides are TGTGCCAGCAGCTTTGGACAGGACAATCAGCCCCAGCATTTT. Complete variable domain (other parts from reference TRBV7-9 and TRBJ1-5): DTGVSQNPRHKITKRGQNVTFRCDPISEHNRLYWYRQTLGQGPEFLTYFQNEAQLEKSRLLSDRFSAERPKGSFSTLEIQRTEQGDSAMYLCASSFGQDNQPQHFGDGTRLSIL.

V gene TRBV2 combines with J gene TRBJ1-5; weak D call: TRBD1 (6 bases). The CDR3 is made up of 14 amino acids. Germline CDR1 and CDR2: SNHLY and FYNNEI. With 6 bases removed from V and 7 bases from J, the gap between germline ends came to 16 bases. The CDR3 here is CASSVQGREQPQHF. CDR3 bases: TGTGCCAGCAGCGTACAGGGAAGGGAGCAGCCCCAGCATTTT.

The chain joins TRBV18 to TRBJ2-5; 7 bases are a match to TRBD1. The ends lost 6 bases at V and 2 bases at J; junction bases unmatched: 3. The CDR3 spans 13 residues. CDR1 is KGHSH and CDR2 is LQKENI in the germline V gene. CDR3 sequence reads: CASSGTDQETQYF. Written as DNA, the CDR3 is TGTGCCAGCTCTGGGACAGATCAAGAGACCCAGTACTTC.

The chain couples TRBV7-3 to TRBJ2-1; 7 bases are a match to TRBD2. Germline loops: CDR1 SGHTA, CDR2 FQGTGA. The CDR3 has 15 amino acids. V dropped 4 bases and J dropped 2; count of bases not matched to a gene: 5. CDR3 coding DNA: TGTGCCAGCAGCTGGGCTAGCGGTGCCTACAATGAGCAGTTCTTC. Translation: CASSWASGAYNEQFF.

This clone turned up a few times. This chain connects TRBV11-3 to TRBJ2-5; no definite D call. V was trimmed by 5 bases and J by 0 bases, leaving 7 bases between them. CDR1 and CDR2 from the germline V gene are SGHNT and YENEEA. This CDR3 has 13 residues. CDR3 residues: CASSKHDQETQYF. The CDR3 bases are TGTGCCAGCAGCAAACATGACCAAGAGACCCAGTACTTC.

This sequence joins TRBV5-1 and TRBJ2-7, with 9 positions matching TRBD1. Germline CDR1 and CDR2: SGHRS and YFSETQ. This CDR3 comprises 14 residues. Trimming removed 3 bases from V and 6 bases from J; junction bases left unmatched: 7. CDR3 protein: CASSWDRVSTEQYF. The CDR3 nucleotides read TGCGCCAGCAGCTGGGACAGGGTGTCCACCGAGCAGTACTTC.

There are a few counts of this clone. The rearrangement uses TRBV7-3 and TRBJ2-2; D uncertain. From germline, CDR1 is SGHTA and CDR2 FQGTGA. V gave up 5 bases and J gave up 0 bases, with 10 bases separating them. This CDR3 is 15 amino acids long. The CDR3 DNA sequence: TGTGCCAGCAGCCCCTCGGGTTCGAACACCGGGGAGCTGTTTTTT. Encoded protein: CASSPSGSNTGELFF. The entire variable domain, with the rest obtained from reference TRBV7-3 and TRBJ2-2, is as follows: GAGVSQTPSNKVTEKGKYVELRCDPISGHTALYWYRQSLGQGPEFLIYFQGTGAADDSGLPNDRFFAVRPEGSVSTLKIQRTERGDSAVYLCASSPSGSNTGELFFGEGSRLTVL.